Below, 12 T cell receptor beta chains from the same sample are listed, as sequenced in a study of T cells in pancreatic ductal adenocarcinoma. The table came from immunoSEQ multiplex PCR; TCRdb's copy has only in-frame clones and leaves some out. The data show roughly 31,000 clones, around nine tenths seen once. The selected patients with pancreatic ductal adenocarcinoma had surgery but no neoadjuvant therapy. Sequenced: PBMCs. These receptors were taken from a human donor with pancreatic ductal adenocarcinoma.

The J gene is TRBJ2-3, the V gene TRBV30; the D is unclear. From germline, CDR1 is GTSNPN and CDR2 SVGIG (reference sequence). The CDR3 totals 15 residues. Trimming shortened V by 0 bases and J by 2 bases, and 12 bases separated the two germline ends. CDR3 region: CAWSVATLATDTQYF. The CDR3 DNA is TGTGCCTGGAGTGTAGCGACTTTGGCCACAGATACGCAGTATTTT. Using reference TRBV30 and TRBJ2-3 for the parts outside the CDR3, the full variable domain is SQTIHQWPATLVQPVGSPLSLECTVEGTSNPNLYWYRQAAGRGLQLLFYSVGIGQISSEVPQNLSASRPQDRQFILSSKKLLLSDSGFYLCAWSVATLATDTQYFGPGTRLTVL.

The chain combines TRBV7-1 with TRBJ2-1; 7 bases are a match to TRBD2. TRBV7-1 is classed as an ORF, of uncertain function. The CDR3 totals 17 residues. J lost 5 bases, V lost 5 bases, and 15 bases had no gene match. The CDR3 DNA sequence: TGTGCCAGCAGCGCCAACCGACTAGCAGTAACCCACAATGAGCAGTTCTTC. This encodes CASSANRLAVTHNEQFF.

This clone was detected once. The V and J genes are TRBV4-3 and TRBJ1-4; unclear D gene. Trimming shortened V by 1 base and J by 7 bases, and 10 bases separated the two germline ends. The CDR3 is made up of 14 amino acids. Per the germline V gene, CDR1 is LGHNA and CDR2 is YSLEER. The CDR3 is CASSQVRASEKLFF. The CDR3, as DNA: TGCGCCAGCAGCCAAGTTAGAGCGAGTGAAAAACTGTTTTTT.

The V gene is TRBV4-2, the J gene TRBJ2-1; tentative D call: TRBD2 (6 bases). Germline assignment: CDR1 LGHNA and CDR2 YNFKEQ. Trimming left V 1 base short and J 0 bases short, with 13 bases between. This CDR3 is 17 amino acids long. CDR3 protein: CASSQVIAESSYNEQFF. CDR3 nucleotide sequence: TGTGCCAGCAGCCAAGTCATAGCGGAGAGCTCCTACAATGAGCAGTTCTTC.

The chain carries TRBV21-1 and TRBJ1-2. TRBV21-1 is listed as a pseudogene. The CDR3 totals 17 residues. The CDR3 region is CASSKEESEQRLGGYTF. The CDR3, as DNA: TGTGCCAGCAGCAAAGAGGAAAGCGAACAAAGGCTGGGAGGCTACACCTTC.

This chain joins TRBV5-1 and TRBJ2-7; 13 bases agree with TRBD2. CDR1 is SGHRS and CDR2 is YFSETQ in the germline V gene. Germline trimming cut 6 bases from V and 3 bases from J; bases unmatched to any gene: 6. The CDR3 is 15 residues long. The CDR3 reads CASTLAGGAIYEQYF. The CDR3 DNA reads TGCGCCAGCACACTAGCGGGAGGGGCGATCTACGAGCAGTACTTC.

The J gene is TRBJ1-6, the V gene TRBV6-1, with a tentative D call TRBD1 (6 bases). CDR1 and CDR2 from the germline V gene are MNHNS and SASEGT. The germline V and J ends were trimmed by 4 bases and 6 bases, with 16 bases remaining between them. The CDR3 sequence is 16 residues long. CDR3 protein: CASSVYSNRANSPLHF. CDR3 in DNA: TGTGCCAGCAGTGTATATTCTAACAGGGCTAATTCACCCCTCCACTTT.

The chain employs TRBV5-8 and TRBJ1-1, with unresolved D. From germline, CDR1 is SGHTS and CDR2 YDEGEE. The CDR3 runs 11 residues. Deletions cut 1 base from V and 6 bases from J, with 4 bases between. The CDR3 coding sequence is TGTGCCAGCAGCTTGTACGCTGAAGCTTTCTTT. Its protein product is CASSLYAEAFF.

A single count supports this clone. The gene calls are TRBV18 and TRBJ2-1, with no clear D. The CDR3 extends over 14 amino acids. V was pared by 4 bases and J by 5 bases, with 12 bases between. Germline CDR1 KGHSH, CDR2 LQKENI. The CDR3 loop reads CASSLLGQNNEQFF. In DNA form, the CDR3 reads TGTGCCAGCTCACTCCTGGGCCAGAACAATGAGCAGTTCTTC.

V is TRBV23-1 and J is TRBJ1-5; D unresolved. TRBV23-1 belongs to the ORF category, with a function that is uncertain. This CDR3 is built from 15 residues. V lost 4 bases, J lost 2 bases, and 12 bases lay in between. The CDR3 region is CASSLAVFGNQPQHF. DNA of the CDR3: TGCGCCAGCAGTCTAGCGGTTTTCGGCAATCAGCCCCAGCATTTT.

The rearrangement links TRBV4-3 to TRBJ1-2; 8 nucleotides align to TRBD1. V trimming: 0 bases; J trimming: 4 bases; junction bases outside the gene matches: 4. Germline V gene lookup returns CDR1 LGHNA and CDR2 YSLEER. There are 15 residues in the CDR3. The CDR3 region is CASSQDATGGYGYTF. The CDR3 DNA reads TGCGCCAGCAGCCAAGACGCTACAGGGGGCTATGGCTACACCTTC.

A single count supports this clone. The chain is built from TRBV19 and TRBJ1-2; no definite D call. This CDR3 spans 12 amino acids. The ends were cut back, 5 bases at V and 8 bases at J, with 12 bases in the middle. CDR1 is LNHDA, CDR2 SQIVND, per germline (reference sequence). CDR3 protein: CASSPGRGGYTF. Here the CDR3 DNA reads TGTGCCAGTAGTCCCGGACGCGGAGGCTACACCTTC. Looking up the rest from reference TRBV19 and TRBJ1-2 gives the full variable domain: DGGITQSPKYLFRKEGQNVTLSCEQNLNHDAMYWYRQDPGQGLRLIYYSQIVNDFQKGDIAEGYSVSREKKESFPLTVTSAQKNPTAFYLCASSPGRGGYTFGSGTRLTVV.